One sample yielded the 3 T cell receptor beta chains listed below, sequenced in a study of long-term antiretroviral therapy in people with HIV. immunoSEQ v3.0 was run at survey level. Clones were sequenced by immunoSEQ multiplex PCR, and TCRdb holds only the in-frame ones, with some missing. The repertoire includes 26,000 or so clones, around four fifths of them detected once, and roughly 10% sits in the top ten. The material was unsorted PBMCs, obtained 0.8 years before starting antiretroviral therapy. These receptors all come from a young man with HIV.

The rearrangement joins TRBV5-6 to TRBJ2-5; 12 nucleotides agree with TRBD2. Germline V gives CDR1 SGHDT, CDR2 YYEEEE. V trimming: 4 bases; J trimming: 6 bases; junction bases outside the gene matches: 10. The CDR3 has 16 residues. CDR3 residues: CASSTGLAGGLKTQYF. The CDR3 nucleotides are TGTGCCAGCAGCACGGGACTAGCGGGTGGATTGAAGACCCAGTACTTC.

The CDR3 region has the DNA TGCGCCAGCAGCTTGGTCGGCCTGAACACTGAAGCTTTCTTT. Encoded protein: CASSLVGLNTEAFF. The rearrangement uses TRBV5-1 and TRBJ1-1; D unresolved. V was trimmed by 0 bases and J by 0 bases, leaving 6 bases between them. Germline V gene sequence: CDR1 SGHRS, CDR2 YFSETQ. This CDR3 is built from 14 residues.

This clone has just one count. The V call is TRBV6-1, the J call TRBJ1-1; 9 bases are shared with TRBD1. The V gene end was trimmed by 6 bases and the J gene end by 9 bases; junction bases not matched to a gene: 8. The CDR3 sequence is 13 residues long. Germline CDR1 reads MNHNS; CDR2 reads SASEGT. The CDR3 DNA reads TGTGCCAGCAGATCAGGACAGGGGAGGAAAGCTTTCTTT. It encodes CASRSGQGRKAFF.